This entry lists 21 T cell receptor beta chains sequenced from one sample in a study of blood T cell repertoires in COVID-19. Here immunoSEQ multiplex PCR was the method, and the copy in TCRdb shows in-frame clones only, minus some. The sample gives roughly 130,000 clones, 90% of which show up once; around 3.8% is in the top ten. Sequenced sample: peripheral blood. The receptors were sampled from a man aged 45-65 years with active COVID-19.

The genes are TRBV7-9 and TRBJ2-6; 10 positions agree with TRBD2. Looked up from germline, CDR1 is SEHNR and CDR2 is FQNEAQ (reference sequence). There are 18 residues in the CDR3. With V trimmed by 5 bases and J by 0 bases, 7 bases remained unmatched. The CDR3 region has the DNA TGTGCCAGCAGCGATCTAGCGGGAGTTTACTCTGGGGCCAACGTCCTGACTTTC. This sequence encodes CASSDLAGVYSGANVLTF.

The gene calls are TRBV6-6 and TRBJ1-1, with 7 bases aligning to TRBD1. CDR1 is MNHNY and CDR2 is SVGAGI in the germline V gene (reference sequence). The CDR3 is made up of 14 amino acids. J gave up 3 bases and V 0 bases, and 1 base lay outside the gene matches. The CDR3 sequence: CASSYSGGYTEAFF. The CDR3 nucleotides are TGTGCCAGCAGTTACTCAGGGGGCTACACTGAAGCTTTCTTT.

This chain links TRBV2 with TRBJ2-7; 12 positions agree with TRBD2. The J segment lost 1 base and the V segment lost 8 bases, leaving 6 bases of the junction unmatched. In germline, CDR1 is SNHLY, CDR2 FYNNEI. The CDR3 extends over 15 amino acids. CDR3 amino acids: CASRRGTSGSYEQYV. The CDR3 DNA follows: TGTGCCAGCCGGAGGGGGACTAGCGGGTCCTACGAGCAGTACGTC.

The chain uses TRBV7-2 and TRBJ1-2; the D gene is possibly TRBD1 (6 bases). The germline CDR1 and CDR2 sequences are SGHTA and FQGNSA. V was clipped by 7 bases and J by 8 bases, with 17 bases between them. CDR3 size: 13 residues. CDR3 nucleotides: TGTGCCAGCACCAAAGACTACAGGGCGGGCTACACCTTC. This translates into CASTKDYRAGYTF.

This chain joins TRBV21-1 and TRBJ2-3; the D call in the table, TRBD2, was not verified against the DNA. TRBV21-1 is a listed pseudogene. CDR3 length: 18 residues. Written as DNA, the CDR3 is TGTGCCAGCAGCCACCCTGCGGGCCCAGCGGCCTACACAGATACGCAGTATTTT. Protein product: CASSHPAGPAAYTDTQYF.

The chain recombines TRBV3-1 (or the pseudogene TRBV3-2) with TRBJ1-2; 7 positions match TRBD1. With V trimmed by 6 bases and J by 6 bases, 7 bases remained unmatched. Germline V lookup: CDR1 LGHDT, CDR2 YNNKEL (reference sequence). The CDR3 covers 13 residues. The CDR3 DNA reads as TGTGCCAGCAGAGCGGACAGGTCGGATGGCTACACCTTC. It yields the protein CASRADRSDGYTF.

The rearrangement joins TRBV11-2 to TRBJ2-7; possible D gene TRBD1, 5 bases. This CDR3 spans 14 amino acids. Germline CDR1 reads SGHAT; CDR2 reads FQNNGV. Trimming removed 1 base from V and 2 bases from J, with 9 bases in between. CDR3 loop: CASSLGGEAYEQYV. The CDR3 DNA reads TGTGCCAGCAGCTTAGGGGGCGAAGCCTACGAGCAGTACGTC.

The CDR3 spells CASSSLDSLQGNTIYF. CDR3 sequence (DNA): TGTGCCAGCAGTTCGTTGGACAGCCTTCAAGGAAACACCATATATTTT. The rearrangement links TRBV3-1 (or the pseudogene TRBV3-2) to TRBJ1-3; D may be TRBD1 (6 bases). CDR1 is LGHDT, CDR2 YNNKEL, per germline (reference sequence). V was pared by 6 bases and J by 4 bases, with 19 bases between. The CDR3 sequence is 16 residues long.

The V and J genes are TRBV3-1 (or the pseudogene TRBV3-2) and TRBJ2-2; D perhaps matches TRBD1 (5 bases). The CDR3 contains 17 residues. V was shortened by 1 base and J by 4 bases, with 16 bases between the two germline ends. Looked up from germline, CDR1 is LGHDT and CDR2 is YNNKEL (reference sequence). Here the CDR3 DNA reads TGTGCCAGCAGCCAAGGGACGGCCCGAAGGGGCACCGGGGAGCTGTTTTTT. Translated: CASSQGTARRGTGELFF.

CDR3 in amino acids: CASSSFGGGGLAVYNEQFF. For the CDR3, the DNA is TGTGCCAGCAGCTCGTTTGGGGGCGGAGGACTAGCGGTATACAATGAGCAGTTCTTC. The gene calls are TRBV7-9 and TRBJ2-1; 10 bases are a match to TRBD2. Per germline, CDR1 SEHNR and CDR2 FQNEAQ (reference sequence). The CDR3 totals 19 residues. J was trimmed by 4 bases and V by 4 bases; bases with no gene match: 16.

V and J are TRBV28 and TRBJ2-2; 7 bases are a match to TRBD2. The CDR3 covers 15 residues. V lost 8 bases to trimming and J lost 6 bases; unmatched junction nucleotides: 12. CDR1 is MDHEN, CDR2 SYDVKM, per germline. CDR3: CASRRLAILPGELFF. CDR3 nucleotides: TGTGCCAGCCGAAGACTAGCTATCCTCCCCGGGGAGCTGTTTTTT.

About this clone: The sample contains more than one DNA sequence encoding this CDR3. J is TRBJ2-1 and V is TRBV2; the match to TRBD2 covers 12 bases. CDR1 and CDR2 from the germline V gene are SNHLY and FYNNEI. The CDR3 consists of 16 residues. The junction had 4 bases not matched to a gene; V was cut back by 6 bases and J by 1 base. The CDR3 sequence: CASSRGLAGSYNEQFF. CDR3 in DNA: TGTGCCAGCAGCCGGGGACTAGCGGGTTCCTACAATGAGCAGTTCTTC.

This clone was recorded a few times. The V gene is TRBV5-1, the J gene TRBJ1-2; TRBD1 agrees at 9 bases. V lost 4 bases and J lost 0; bases outside the gene matches: 4. CDR3 size: 15 residues. Germline assignment: CDR1 SGHRS and CDR2 YFSETQ. The CDR3 loop is CASSTRQGANYGYTF. The CDR3 bases are TGCGCCAGCAGCACCCGACAGGGGGCTAACTATGGCTACACCTTC.

The chain links TRBV5-1 to TRBJ2-6, with D hard to call. The V end lost 7 bases, the J end lost 1 base, and 18 bases lay between the germline ends. Per germline, CDR1 SGHRS and CDR2 YFSETQ. CDR3 length equals 17 residues. The CDR3 nucleotides are TGCGCCAGCTACACAACAGAGTGGGTATCTGGGGCCAACGTCCTGACTTTC. Protein product: CASYTTEWVSGANVLTF.

This clone was seen only once. V and J are TRBV18 and TRBJ1-1; no clear D. Trimming shortened V by 4 bases and J by 0 bases, and 9 bases separated the two germline ends. CDR1 is KGHSH and CDR2 is LQKENI in the germline V gene. The CDR3 is made up of 14 amino acids. The CDR3 is CASSQRTLNTEAFF. DNA of the CDR3: TGTGCCAGCTCACAGCGGACCCTGAACACTGAAGCTTTCTTT.

The chain uses TRBV2 and TRBJ2-1, with a tentative D call TRBD2 (5 bases). Germline lookup yields CDR1 SNHLY and CDR2 FYNNEI. The CDR3 extends over 15 amino acids. Deletions cut 7 bases from V and 2 bases from J, with 15 bases between. CDR3 DNA: TGTGCCAGCAACCTAATAGCGCACCCCTACAATGAGCAGTTCTTC. Encoded protein: CASNLIAHPYNEQFF.

This chain joins TRBV19 and TRBJ1-4, with D uncertain. Trimming left V 3 bases short and J 4 bases short, with 12 bases between. CDR3 length: 15 residues. Per germline, CDR1 LNHDA and CDR2 SQIVND (reference sequence). The CDR3 region is CASSIGRGSNEKLFF. The CDR3 nucleotides are TGTGCCAGTAGTATTGGAAGAGGGAGTAATGAAAAACTGTTTTTT.

The chain joins TRBV3-1 (or the pseudogene TRBV3-2) to TRBJ2-6; 11 positions match TRBD2. V gave up 4 bases and J gave up 0 bases; unmatched junction bases: 5. CDR1 is LGHDT, CDR2 YNNKEL, per germline (reference sequence). This CDR3 region has 18 residues. Here the CDR3 DNA reads TGTGCCAGCAGCCGCGCTAGCGGGGGGCTCTCTGGGGCCAACGTCCTGACTTTC. Protein: CASSRASGGLSGANVLTF.

CDR3 sequence reads: CSVREDIENEKLFF. CDR3 coding DNA: TGCAGCGTTCGGGAGGACATTGAGAATGAAAAACTGTTTTTT. The rearrangement links TRBV29-1 to TRBJ1-4; weak D call: TRBD1 (5 bases). Germline V gene lookup returns CDR1 SQVTM and CDR2 ANQGSEA. The CDR3 covers 14 residues. V lost 5 bases and J 5 bases, leaving 15 bases between the germline ends.

This chain links TRBV4-1 with TRBJ2-2, with a tentative D call TRBD1 (6 bases). The CDR3 covers 14 residues. V was trimmed by 1 base and J by 4 bases, leaving 7 bases between them. The germline CDR1 and CDR2 sequences are MGHRA and YSYEKL. The DNA of the CDR3 is TGCGCCAGCAGCCAAGGACAGGCCACCGGGGAGCTGTTTTTT. This codes for CASSQGQATGELFF.

The chain employs TRBV6-1 and TRBJ2-7, with D possibly TRBD1 on 5 matching bases. V was pared by 3 bases and J by 1 base, with 10 bases between. Germline-derived CDR1 and CDR2 are MNHNS and SASEGT. CDR3 length: 14 residues. CDR3 DNA: TGTGCCAGCAGTGACAGGGTATTTTCCTACGAGCAGTACTTC. Translated: CASSDRVFSYEQYF.